This entry lists 31 T cell receptor beta chains sequenced from one sample in a study of T cells in women clearing cervical HPV infection. Clones were sequenced by immunoSEQ multiplex PCR, and TCRdb holds only the in-frame ones, with some missing. This listing includes over 35,000 clones. Sequences were obtained from blood buffy coat. The receptors come from a woman aged 18 to 75 with a cervical HPV16 infection that either progressed to CIN3+ or cleared (not recorded which).

As regards this clone: The observed sequence ends 3 residues before the CDR3 terminus, with the missing tail filled in from the germline J gene. The V call is TRBV7-8, the J call TRBJ2-3, with 10 bases that match TRBD2. V lost 2 bases, J lost 4 bases, and 9 bases stayed unmatched. Germline assignment: CDR1 SGHVS and CDR2 FQNEAQ. CDR3 length: 17 amino acids. CDR3 bases read: TGTGCCAGCAGCTTATTCGCTAGCGGGAGAGGGGCAGATACG. This gives the protein CASSLFASGRGADT. The entire CDR3 protein reads CASSLFASGRGADTQYF.

With regard to this clone: The CDR3 extends 3 residues past the end of the read, so its final part is completed from the germline J gene. This chain links TRBV20-1 with TRBJ1-1; 11 bases are shared with TRBD1. Germline V gives CDR1 DFQATT, CDR2 SNEGSKA (reference sequence). V dropped 6 bases and J dropped 7; count of bases not matched to a gene: 7. This CDR3 comprises 13 residues. The covered CDR3 bases are TGCAGTGCCTTCGGACAGGGGGCGGATGAA. Amino acids: CSAFGQGADE. The entire CDR3 sequence reads CSAFGQGADEAFF.

Details on this clone: The CDR3 goes on 3 residues after the read ends, and that part is filled in from the germline J gene. The genes are TRBV7-7 and TRBJ1-2; 8 bases line up with TRBD1. This CDR3 is 11 amino acids long. From germline, CDR1 is SSHAT and CDR2 FNYEAQ (reference sequence). The CDR3 spells CASAGGCGYTF. The covered CDR3 bases are TGTGCTAGCGCAGGGGGCTGTGGC.

A note on this clone: Read data end 3 residues before the CDR3 end; the end is taken from the germline J gene. The chain has TRBV20-1 and TRBJ1-1; maybe TRBD1 (6 bases). CDR3 length: 13 residues. Germline values: CDR1 DFQATT, CDR2 SNEGSKA (reference sequence). V lost 6 bases, J lost 1 base, and 12 bases lay in between. This CDR3 reads CSAGGVGNTEAFF. The CDR3 bases that were read are TGCAGTGCAGGGGGGGTAGGGAACACTGAA.

On this clone itself: The sequence runs out 3 residues before the end of the CDR3; the remainder is reconstructed from the germline J gene. V gene TRBV6-2 or TRBV6-3 combines with J gene TRBJ2-1, with a tentative D call TRBD1 (6 bases). Trimming removed 6 bases at V and 1 base at J, with 13 bases between. The CDR3 is 15 amino acids. Germline V gene sequence: CDR1 MNHEY, CDR2 SVGEGT. CDR3 protein: CASRIQGESYNEQFF. Partial CDR3 DNA: TGTGCCAGCAGGATACAGGGAGAATCCTACAATGAG.

With respect to this clone: The CDR3 end lies 3 residues beyond the end of the read and is filled in from the germline J gene. The rearrangement joins TRBV10-3 to TRBJ1-4; D is perhaps TRBD1 (6 bases). The CDR3 runs 16 residues. V dropped 3 bases and J dropped 6 bases, with 17 bases sitting between them. Germline assignment: CDR1 ENHRY and CDR2 SYGVKD. This chain's CDR3 is CAISEGRGPRDEKLFF. CDR3 DNA, as far as it was read: TGTGCCATCAGTGAAGGCAGGGGCCCTCGAGATGAAAAA.

As for this clone: The read terminates 3 residues ahead of where the CDR3 ends, so the germline J gene completes it. The chain is built from TRBV7-9 and TRBJ2-5; no firm D call. Germline CDR1 and CDR2: SEHNR and FQNEAQ (reference sequence). Deletions cut 2 bases from V and 5 bases from J, with 15 bases between. The CDR3 totals 15 residues. This CDR3 reads CASSLSDSRWETQYF. The covered CDR3 bases are TGTGCCAGCAGCTTATCTGATTCTAGGTGGGAGACC.

As for this clone: The DNA ends 3 residues before the CDR3 does, and the rest of the CDR3 is filled in from the germline J gene. V usage is TRBV2 and J usage is TRBJ2-1; D possibly corresponds to TRBD2 (6 bases). The germline gives CDR1 SNHLY, CDR2 FYNNEI. This CDR3 has 16 residues. V gave up 3 bases and J gave up 0 bases, with 12 bases separating them. The CDR3 region is CASSDGGTSSYNEQFF. CDR3 DNA (partial): TGTGCCAGCAGTGATGGGGGGACGAGCTCCTACAATGAG.

About this clone itself: The CDR3 goes on 3 residues after the read ends, and that part is filled in from the germline J gene. This rearrangement joins TRBV20-1 to TRBJ2-3; no clear D. Looked up from germline, CDR1 is DFQATT and CDR2 is SNEGSKA (reference sequence). Deletions cut 1 base from V and 2 bases from J, with 7 bases between. CDR3 size: 13 residues. The part of the CDR3 DNA that was read is TGCAGTGCTAGAGGGCTCGACACAGATACG. It is translated as CSARGLDTDT. The whole CDR3 is CSARGLDTDTQYF.

CDR3 DNA (partial): TGTGCCAGCAGGAAACGGGATACG. Its translation: CASRKRDT. The full-length CDR3 reads as CASRKRDTQYF. The chain is built from TRBV2 and TRBJ2-3, with D uncertain. The read terminates 3 residues ahead of where the CDR3 ends, so the germline J gene completes it. Trimming took off 6 bases at V and 6 bases at J, with 7 bases between the two ends. The germline CDR1 and CDR2 sequences are SNHLY and FYNNEI. The CDR3 length is 11 residues.

Comment on this clone: The junction shows a germline mismatch at one end, possibly a read error. With the read ending 3 residues before the CDR3 end, the germline J gene is used to fill in that end. Other DNA sequences from this sample encode an identical CDR3 as well. The chain carries TRBV30 and TRBJ1-3; tentative D call: TRBD1 (6 bases). This CDR3 has 15 residues. Germline V gene data show CDR1 as GTSNPN and CDR2 as SVGIG (reference sequence). CDR3 bases read: TGTGCCTGGAGTGTAGGGGGGGCTGCTGGAAACACA. Translated: CAWSVGGAAGNT. The full CDR3 reads CAWSVGGAAGNTIYF.

With regard to this clone: The CDR3 is cut off 3 residues early in the read; its end comes from the germline J gene. V gene TRBV7-9 combines with J gene TRBJ1-2, with 8 nucleotides matching TRBD1. Germline assignment: CDR1 SEHNR and CDR2 FQNEAQ (reference sequence). The CDR3 is 12 amino acids. The junction had 4 bases not matched to a gene; V was cut back by 6 bases and J by 7 bases. Incomplete CDR3 DNA: TGTGCCAGCAGTCCGGACAGGGCTGGC. Translation gives CASSPDRAG. In full, the CDR3 is CASSPDRAGYTF.

A note on this clone: The read terminates 3 residues before the CDR3 end, so the remaining end is supplied by the germline J gene. This chain joins TRBV7-2 and TRBJ2-7, with D possibly TRBD2 on 5 matching bases. The germline CDR1 and CDR2 sequences are SGHTA and FQGNSA. Trimming took 3 bases from V and 6 from J, leaving 18 bases between them. The CDR3 totals 15 residues. This CDR3 reads CASSFLGGSGVEQYF. CDR3 bases read: TGTGCCAGCAGCTTCTTGGGTGGGTCCGGGGTCGAG.

Of note for this clone: The read falls 3 residues short of the CDR3 end, and the missing part is taken from the germline J gene. The chain employs TRBV18 and TRBJ2-1, with 10 nucleotides matching TRBD2. J gave up 5 bases and V 3 bases, and 4 bases lay outside the gene matches. CDR1 and CDR2 from the germline V gene are KGHSH and LQKENI. This CDR3 is 15 amino acids long. The CDR3 DNA, read in part, is TGTGCCAGCTCACCCTATCTAGCGGGAGACAATGAG. Its translation is CASSPYLAGDNE. The CDR3 as a whole reads CASSPYLAGDNEQFF.

To note about this clone: From the germline J gene comes the end of the CDR3, since the read stops 3 residues before it. The V gene is TRBV18, the J gene TRBJ1-6; 11 nucleotides line up with TRBD1. Germline assignment: CDR1 KGHSH and CDR2 LQKENI. V was pared by 4 bases and J by 8 bases, with 4 bases of the junction left unmatched. The CDR3 consists of 15 residues. The CDR3 sequence is CASSLGTGGDSPLHF. CDR3 DNA, as far as it was read: TGTGCCAGCTCACTCGGGACAGGGGGGGATTCACCC.

About this clone itself: The sequenced fragment ends 3 residues before the CDR3 boundary, so the rest is inferred from the germline J gene. This chain connects TRBV20-1 to TRBJ1-5; TRBD1 matches at 10 bases. Germline CDR1 DFQATT, CDR2 SNEGSKA (reference sequence). V was pared by 6 bases and J by 7 bases, with 6 bases of the junction left unmatched. The CDR3 covers 13 residues. CDR3 amino acids: CSATGTGEQPQHF. The part of the CDR3 DNA that was read is TGCAGTGCGACCGGGACAGGGGAACAGCCC.

Notes on this clone: The CDR3 goes on 3 residues after the read ends, and that part is filled in from the germline J gene. J is TRBJ1-4 and V is TRBV5-1; D uncertain. Germline-derived CDR1 and CDR2 are SGHRS and YFSETQ. The CDR3 runs to 16 residues. V was pared by 0 bases and J by 0 bases, with 9 bases between. CDR3 sequence reads: CASSLVALATNEKLFF. The covered CDR3 bases are TGCGCCAGCAGCTTGGTTGCGCTTGCAACTAATGAAAAA.

About this clone itself: With the read ending 3 residues before the CDR3 end, the germline J gene is used to fill in that end. The chain uses TRBV20-1 and TRBJ1-2; 10 bases are a match to TRBD1. The junction had 8 bases not matched to a gene; V was cut back by 1 base and J by 6 bases. The germline CDR1 and CDR2 sequences are DFQATT and SNEGSKA (reference sequence). This CDR3 spans 15 amino acids. Incomplete CDR3 DNA: TGCAGTGCTAGAGCCGGGACAGGGGAGAGTCATGGC. Its translation: CSARAGTGESHG. The entire CDR3 protein reads CSARAGTGESHGYTF.

As concerns this clone: Read sequence stops 3 residues before the CDR3 end, and the germline J gene provides the missing end. The genes are TRBV29-1 and TRBJ1-1; a weak D match, TRBD1 (5 bases). From germline, CDR1 is SQVTM and CDR2 ANQGSEA. The CDR3 spans 10 residues. CDR3 DNA (partial): TGCAGCGTTGATTTGGGACTG. Amino acid sequence: CSVDLGL. The complete CDR3 reads CSVDLGLAFF.

With respect to this clone: The read gets to within 3 residues of the CDR3 end, and the germline J gene fills in the rest. The V call is TRBV5-1, the J call TRBJ2-7; TRBD2 aligns across 12 bases. The CDR3 spans 17 residues. CDR1 is SGHRS and CDR2 is YFSETQ in the germline V gene. With 4 bases clipped from V and 4 bases from J, the junction kept 12 bases outside the gene matches. The CDR3 loop reads CASSRTLTSGSMYEQYF. The sequenced CDR3 bases are TGCGCCAGCAGCCGAACTCTGACTAGCGGGAGTATGTACGAG.

On this clone itself: The observed sequence ends 3 residues before the CDR3 terminus, with the missing tail filled in from the germline J gene. The chain joins TRBV18 to TRBJ1-5; D is perhaps TRBD1 (5 bases). The germline V gene has CDR1 KGHSH and CDR2 LQKENI. This CDR3 comprises 16 residues. V gave up 3 bases and J gave up 6 bases, with 18 bases separating them. The sequenced CDR3 bases are TGTGCCAGCTCACCCGTCGGGGGGGGAAGTGGTCAGCCC. This translates into CASSPVGGGSGQP. The whole CDR3 sequence reads CASSPVGGGSGQPQHF.

A word on this clone: The CDR3 is cut off 3 residues early in the read; its end comes from the germline J gene. The chain employs TRBV7-9 and TRBJ2-3; 8 bases are shared with TRBD2. Trimming removed 5 bases from V and 6 bases from J; junction bases left unmatched: 7. Germline lookup yields CDR1 SEHNR and CDR2 FQNEAQ (reference sequence). The CDR3 totals 14 residues. Partial CDR3 DNA: TGTGCCAGCAGCCTATCGGGGGGGTATGATACG. It is translated as CASSLSGGYDT. The full CDR3 is CASSLSGGYDTQYF. The entire variable domain, with the rest obtained from reference TRBV7-9 and TRBJ2-3, is as follows: DTGVSQNPRHKITKRGQNVTFRCDPISEHNRLYWYRQTLGQGPEFLTYFQNEAQLEKSRLLSDRFSAERPKGSFSTLEIQRTEQGDSAMYLCASSLSGGYDTQYFGPGTRLTVL.

On this clone itself: The read ends 3 residues early relative to the CDR3; the germline J gene fills the gap. The V gene is TRBV7-9, the J gene TRBJ1-2, with D perhaps TRBD1 (5 bases). The CDR3 totals 12 residues. Germline V gene lookup returns CDR1 SEHNR and CDR2 FQNEAQ (reference sequence). CDR3 residues: CASSLGGVGYTF. The DNA read from the CDR3 is TGTGCCAGCAGCTTAGGGGGGGTCGGC.

CDR3 DNA (partial): TGCGCCAGCAGCTTGAGCAGGGCGAGCTCCGGGGAG. This translates into CASSLSRASSGE. The whole CDR3 sequence reads CASSLSRASSGELFF. The chain joins TRBV5-1 to TRBJ2-2; possible D gene TRBD1, 5 bases. Read sequence stops 3 residues before the CDR3 end, and the germline J gene provides the missing end. The V gene's germline CDR1 is SGHRS and CDR2 YFSETQ. This CDR3 contains 15 residues. Trimming took off 1 base at V and 6 bases at J, with 13 bases between the two ends.

Remarks on this clone: The read halts 3 residues ahead of the CDR3 end, with the missing end drawn from the germline J gene. The V call is TRBV6-1, the J call TRBJ1-3; the D gene is possibly TRBD1 (6 bases). The CDR3 has 12 residues. The germline gives CDR1 MNHNS, CDR2 SASEGT. The CDR3 here is CASSVGDKAIYF. The CDR3 bases that were read are TGTGCCAGCAGTGTCGGGGACAAGGCC.

For this clone: The read ends 3 residues before the CDR3 terminus; that terminus is restored from the germline J gene. The chain couples TRBV6-1 to TRBJ1-6; unclear D gene. The CDR3 runs to 14 residues. CDR1 is MNHNS and CDR2 is SASEGT in the germline V gene. V lost 4 bases and J 6 bases, leaving 10 bases between the germline ends. The covered CDR3 bases are TGTGCCAGCAGTGGCGCGGTTCTTAATTCACCC. Protein: CASSGAVLNSP. The full CDR3 protein is CASSGAVLNSPLHF.

A remark on this clone: The observed sequence ends 3 residues before the CDR3 terminus, with the missing tail filled in from the germline J gene. The J gene is TRBJ2-2, the V gene TRBV30, with 7 nucleotides matching TRBD2. Germline loops: CDR1 GTSNPN, CDR2 SVGIG (reference sequence). This CDR3 is built from 14 residues. Incomplete CDR3 DNA: TGTGCCTGGAGTGCTGGGGGGGTGAGGGAAAAG. This translates into CAWSAGGVREK. The whole CDR3 protein reads CAWSAGGVREKLFF.

With respect to this clone: The read ends 3 residues early relative to the CDR3; the germline J gene fills the gap. The rearrangement uses TRBV7-2 and TRBJ2-7; D perhaps matches TRBD1 (6 bases). V lost 11 bases, J lost 5 bases, and 16 bases lay in between. The CDR3 contains 12 residues. Germline CDR1 is SGHTA and CDR2 is FQGNSA. Incomplete CDR3 DNA: TGTGCCCTTTCAGGGGAGTACCACGAG. This sequence encodes CALSGEYHE. The entire CDR3 is CALSGEYHEQYF. Filled out from reference TRBV7-2 and TRBJ2-7, the complete variable domain reads GAGVSQSPSNKVTEKGKDVELRCDPISGHTALYWYRQSLGQGLEFLIYFQGNSAPDKSGLPSDRFSAERTGGSVSTLTIQRTQQEDSAVYLCALSGEYHEQYFGPGTRLTVT.

Note on this clone: From the germline J gene comes the end of the CDR3, since the read stops 3 residues before it. The genes are TRBV7-3 and TRBJ2-1; the match to TRBD2 covers 14 bases. The length of the CDR3 is 17 residues. The germline V gene encodes CDR1 SGHTA and CDR2 FQGTGA. V gave up 5 bases and J gave up 9 bases; unmatched junction bases: 12. The CDR3 sequence is CASSHQRLAGGPSEQFF. CDR3 bases read: TGTGCCAGCAGCCACCAGAGACTAGCGGGGGGGCCGAGTGAG.

About this clone itself: The CDR3 goes on 3 residues after the read ends, and that part is filled in from the germline J gene. V and J are TRBV19 and TRBJ2-4; 8 nucleotides match TRBD1. The CDR3 is made up of 14 amino acids. With V trimmed by 5 bases and J by 6 bases, 6 bases remained unmatched. Looked up from germline, CDR1 is LNHDA and CDR2 is SQIVND (reference sequence). CDR3 amino acids: CASSGTGGRNIQYF. CDR3 DNA, as far as it was read: TGTGCCAGTAGTGGGACAGGCGGTAGAAACATT. The full variable domain, rest sourced from reference TRBV19 and TRBJ2-4, is DGGITQSPKYLFRKEGQNVTLSCEQNLNHDAMYWYRQDPGQGLRLIYYSQIVNDFQKGDIAEGYSVSREKKESFPLTVTSAQKNPTAFYLCASSGTGGRNIQYFGAGTRLSVL.

Regarding this clone: The read ends 3 residues early relative to the CDR3; the germline J gene fills the gap. V and J are TRBV5-1 and TRBJ2-3, with D possibly being TRBD2 (5 bases). There are 15 residues in the CDR3. V lost 4 bases to trimming and J lost 0 bases, with 12 bases between them. Germline CDR1 and CDR2: SGHRS and YFSETQ. The CDR3 spells CASSQTTSSTDTQYF. CDR3 bases read: TGCGCCAGCAGCCAGACTACTAGTAGCACAGATACG. Variable domain in full (rest from reference TRBV5-1 and TRBJ2-3): KAGVTQTPRYLIKTRGQQVTLSCSPISGHRSVSWYQQTPGQGLQFLFEYFSETQRNKGNFPGRFSGRQFSNSRSEMNVSTLELGDSALYLCASSQTTSSTDTQYFGPGTRLTVL.